The T cell receptor (beta chain) under discussion was sequenced for a study of early T cells in non-severe SARS-CoV-2 infection. On the study more broadly: Sequencing input comprised bulk RNA from unsorted whole blood; chain pairing was not available.

Study results and limitations: A preference for anti-spike CD8 responses marked VDJdb matching, which missed private and CD4 specificities.

This clonotype has only a few counts. Its antigen is not known. Individual cDNA molecules received unique molecular identifiers during library preparation. TCRdb independently ran MiXCR on the 5' RACE reads; one entry per CDR3 protein. The profile shows 60,000 to 75,000 distinct CDR3 sequences, roughly 10% of them singletons. Germline-derived CDR1 and CDR2 are MNHEY and SVGEGT. Trimming removed 2 bases at V and 5 bases at J, with 12 bases between. This CDR3 is 14 amino acids long. This clonotype originated in an adult who was a healthcare worker with PCR-confirmed SARS-CoV-2 infection or an uninfected control (not recorded which). The chain employs TRBV6-2 or TRBV6-3 and TRBJ2-5; D is uncertain. This specimen was whole blood, taken at baseline. DNA of the CDR3: TGTGCCAGCAGTTACCGGGCGGCCGAGGAGACCCAGTACTTC. Its translation is CASSYRAAEETQYF.